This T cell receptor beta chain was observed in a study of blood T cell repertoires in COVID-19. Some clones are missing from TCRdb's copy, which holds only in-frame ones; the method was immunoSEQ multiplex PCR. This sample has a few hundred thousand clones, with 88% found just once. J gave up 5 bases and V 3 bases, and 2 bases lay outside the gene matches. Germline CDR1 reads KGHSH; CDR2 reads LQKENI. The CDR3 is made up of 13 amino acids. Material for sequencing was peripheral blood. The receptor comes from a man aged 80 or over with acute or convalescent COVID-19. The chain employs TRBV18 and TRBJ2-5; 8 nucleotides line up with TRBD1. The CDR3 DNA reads TGTGCCAGCTCACCGACAGGGGACGAGACCCAGTACTTC. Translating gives CASSPTGDETQYF.